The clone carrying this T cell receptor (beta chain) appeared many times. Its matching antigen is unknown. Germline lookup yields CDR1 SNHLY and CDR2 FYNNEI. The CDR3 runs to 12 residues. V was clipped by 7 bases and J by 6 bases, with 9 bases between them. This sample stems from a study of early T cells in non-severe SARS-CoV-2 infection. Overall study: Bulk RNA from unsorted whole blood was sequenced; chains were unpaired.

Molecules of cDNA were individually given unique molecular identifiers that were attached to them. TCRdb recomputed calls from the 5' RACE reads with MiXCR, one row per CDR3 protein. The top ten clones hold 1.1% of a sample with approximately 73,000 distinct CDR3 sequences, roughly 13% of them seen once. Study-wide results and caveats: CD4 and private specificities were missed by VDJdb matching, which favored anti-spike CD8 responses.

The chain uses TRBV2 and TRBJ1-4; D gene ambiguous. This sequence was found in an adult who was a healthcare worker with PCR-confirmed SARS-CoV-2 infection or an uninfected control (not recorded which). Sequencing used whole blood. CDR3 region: CASIGIDEKLFF. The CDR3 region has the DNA TGTGCCAGCATAGGGATTGATGAAAAACTGTTTTTT.